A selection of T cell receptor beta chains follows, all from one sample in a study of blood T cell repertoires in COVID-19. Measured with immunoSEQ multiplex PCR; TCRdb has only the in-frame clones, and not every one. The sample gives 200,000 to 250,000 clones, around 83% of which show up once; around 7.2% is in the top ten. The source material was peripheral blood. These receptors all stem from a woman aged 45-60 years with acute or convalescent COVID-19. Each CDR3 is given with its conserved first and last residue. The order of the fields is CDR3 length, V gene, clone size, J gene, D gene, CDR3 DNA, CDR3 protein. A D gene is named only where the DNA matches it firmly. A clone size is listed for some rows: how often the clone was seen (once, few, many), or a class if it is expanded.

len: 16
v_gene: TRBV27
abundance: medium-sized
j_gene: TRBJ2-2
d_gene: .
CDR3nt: TGTGCCAGCAGCTACGTCGACACCCGGGAAGGCGGGGAGCTGTTTTTT
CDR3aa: CASSYVDTREGGELFF

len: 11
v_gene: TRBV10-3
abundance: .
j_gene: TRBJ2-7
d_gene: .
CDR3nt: TGTGCCATCCGGCGGTCGAACGAGCAGTACTTC
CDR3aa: CAIRRSNEQYF

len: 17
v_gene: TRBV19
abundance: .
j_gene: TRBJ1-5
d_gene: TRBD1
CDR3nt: TGTGCCAGTACGCCGCCGGGGACAGGGGGCTCCAATCAGCCCCAGCATTTT
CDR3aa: CASTPPGTGGSNQPQHF

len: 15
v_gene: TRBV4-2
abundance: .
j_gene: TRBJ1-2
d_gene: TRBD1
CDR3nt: TGTGCCAGCAGCCGCTCGGACAGGGAAGACTATGGCTACACCTTC
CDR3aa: CASSRSDREDYGYTF

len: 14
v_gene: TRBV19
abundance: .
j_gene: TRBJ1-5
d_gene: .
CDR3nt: TGTGCCAGTAGTACCCGGGGTCTGGATCAGCCCCAGCATTTT
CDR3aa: CASSTRGLDQPQHF

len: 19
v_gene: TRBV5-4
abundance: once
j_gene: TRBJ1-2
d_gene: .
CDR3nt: TGTGCCAGCAGCTTGGCGGGAATGCTACAGGGTAAATCAGACTATGGCTACACCTTC
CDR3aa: CASSLAGMLQGKSDYGYTF

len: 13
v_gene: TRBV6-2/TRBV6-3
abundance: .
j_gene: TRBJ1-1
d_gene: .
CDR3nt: TGTGCCAGCAGTCAGGTACAGGGTTTGGAAGCTTTCTTT
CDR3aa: CASSQVQGLEAFF

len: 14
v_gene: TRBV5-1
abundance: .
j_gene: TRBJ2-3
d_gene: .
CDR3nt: TGCGCCAGCAGCTTGACGACTAGCACAGATACGCAGTATTTT
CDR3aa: CASSLTTSTDTQYF

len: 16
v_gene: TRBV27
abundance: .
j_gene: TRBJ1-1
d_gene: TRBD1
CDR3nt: TGTGCCAGCAGTTCCAACAGGGGGCCCATGAACACTGAAGCTTTCTTT
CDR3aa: CASSSNRGPMNTEAFF

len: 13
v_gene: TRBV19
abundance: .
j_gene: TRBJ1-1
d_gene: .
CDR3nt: TGTGCCAGTAGTATGGTGAGGGCCGCTGAAGCTTTCTTT
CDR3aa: CASSMVRAAEAFF

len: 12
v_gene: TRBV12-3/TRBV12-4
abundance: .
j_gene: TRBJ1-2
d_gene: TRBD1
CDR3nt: TGTGCCAGCACTCAGGGGGAGAGAGGCTACACCTTC
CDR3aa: CASTQGERGYTF

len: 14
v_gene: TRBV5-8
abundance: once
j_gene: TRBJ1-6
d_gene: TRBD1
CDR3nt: TGTGCCAGCAGCCGCACAGGGGCGGCTTCACCCCTCCACTTT
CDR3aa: CASSRTGAASPLHF

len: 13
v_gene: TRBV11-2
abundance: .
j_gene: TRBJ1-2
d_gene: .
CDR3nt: TGTGCCAGCAGCTTAGAGAGGACGGGGGGCTACACCTTC
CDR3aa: CASSLERTGGYTF

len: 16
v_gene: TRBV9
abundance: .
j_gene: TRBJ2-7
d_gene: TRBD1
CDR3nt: TGTGCCAGCAGCGGGGGACAGGGGCAGGGTGGATACGAGCAGTACTTC
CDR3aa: CASSGGQGQGGYEQYF

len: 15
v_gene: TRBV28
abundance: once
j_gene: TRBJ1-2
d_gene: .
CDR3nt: TGTGCCAGCAACTCTGTGGGGGCACAGATCTATGGCTACACCTTC
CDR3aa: CASNSVGAQIYGYTF

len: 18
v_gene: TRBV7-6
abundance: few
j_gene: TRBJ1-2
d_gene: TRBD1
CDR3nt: TGTGCCAGCAGCTTAGTTTGGACAGGACGGCTTGCCATCTATGGCTACACCTTC
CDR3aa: CASSLVWTGRLAIYGYTF

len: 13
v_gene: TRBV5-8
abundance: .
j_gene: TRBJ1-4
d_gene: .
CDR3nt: TGTGCCAGCAGCCCGACAGAGTTCGAAAAACTGTTTTTT
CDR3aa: CASSPTEFEKLFF

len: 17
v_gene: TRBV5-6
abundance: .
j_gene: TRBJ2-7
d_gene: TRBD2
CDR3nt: TGTGCCAGCAGCTTTCCGGGACTAGCGGTCCTGGAGGACGAGCAGTACTTC
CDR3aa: CASSFPGLAVLEDEQYF

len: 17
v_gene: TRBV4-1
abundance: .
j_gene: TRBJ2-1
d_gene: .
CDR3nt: TGCGCCAGCAGTTACCGGACCCGGACTCGCACCCACAATGAGCAGTTCTTC
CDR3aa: CASSYRTRTRTHNEQFF

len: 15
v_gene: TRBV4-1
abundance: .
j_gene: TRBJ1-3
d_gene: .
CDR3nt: TGCGCCAGCAGCCAAGATGGCAGGGAATGGAACACCATATATTTT
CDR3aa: CASSQDGREWNTIYF

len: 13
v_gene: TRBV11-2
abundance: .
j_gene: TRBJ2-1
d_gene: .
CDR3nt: TGTGCCAGCAGCCTAGCCCCCTCCCGTGAGCAGTTCTTC
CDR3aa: CASSLAPSREQFF

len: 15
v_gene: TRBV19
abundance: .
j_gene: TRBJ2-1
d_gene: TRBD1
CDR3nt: TGTGCCAGTAGTATTCCGGGACAGGGGGCTAATGAGCAGTTCTTC
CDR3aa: CASSIPGQGANEQFF

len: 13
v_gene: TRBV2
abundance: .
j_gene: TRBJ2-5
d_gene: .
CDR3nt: TGTGCCAGCAGTGATATAGCCCAAGAGACCCAGTACTTC
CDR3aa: CASSDIAQETQYF

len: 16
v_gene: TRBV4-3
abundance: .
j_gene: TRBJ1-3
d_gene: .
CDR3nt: TGCGCCAGCAGCCAAGGAGGGGGGGGCCTCAGCAACACCATATATTTT
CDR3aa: CASSQGGGGLSNTIYF

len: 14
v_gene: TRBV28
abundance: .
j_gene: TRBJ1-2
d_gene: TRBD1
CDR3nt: TGTGCCAGCAGTAATGACAGGGGGATCTATGGCTACACCTTC
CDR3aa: CASSNDRGIYGYTF

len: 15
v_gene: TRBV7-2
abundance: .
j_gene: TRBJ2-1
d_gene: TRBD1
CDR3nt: TGTGCCAGCAGCTTTGGGACAGCTTTTTACAATGAGCAGTTCTTC
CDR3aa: CASSFGTAFYNEQFF

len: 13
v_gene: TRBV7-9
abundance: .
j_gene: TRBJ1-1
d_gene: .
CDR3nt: TGTGCCAGCAGCTCCTCAGAGGACACTGAAGCTTTCTTT
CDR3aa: CASSSSEDTEAFF

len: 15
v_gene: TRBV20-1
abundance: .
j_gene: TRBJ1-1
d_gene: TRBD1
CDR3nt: TGCAGTGCTAGTGAAACAGGGGCAGGTATGACTGAAGCTTTCTTT
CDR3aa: CSASETGAGMTEAFF

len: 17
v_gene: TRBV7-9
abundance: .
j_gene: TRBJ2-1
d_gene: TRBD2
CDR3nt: TGTGCCAGCAGCTTAGTGGAGCGGGGGCCCCCCCCTAATGAGCAGTTCTTC
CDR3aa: CASSLVERGPPPNEQFF

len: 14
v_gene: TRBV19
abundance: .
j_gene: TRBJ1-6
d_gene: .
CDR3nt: TGTGCCAGTACCTTGGCAGGGGTGGCTTCACCCCTCCACTTT
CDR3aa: CASTLAGVASPLHF

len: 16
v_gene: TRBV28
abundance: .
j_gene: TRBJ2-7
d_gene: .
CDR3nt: TGTGCCAGCAGTTTGGTACAGGCAGAGCCTTACTACGAGCAGTACTTC
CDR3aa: CASSLVQAEPYYEQYF

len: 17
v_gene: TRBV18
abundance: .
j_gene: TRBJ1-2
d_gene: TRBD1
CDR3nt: TGTGCCAGCTCACCACGGGGTCCAGGGGGTCAAGGCTATGGCTACACCTTC
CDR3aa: CASSPRGPGGQGYGYTF

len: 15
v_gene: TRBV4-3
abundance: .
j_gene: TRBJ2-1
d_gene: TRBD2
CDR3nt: TGCGCCAGCAGCCTCAGCGGGGGGGCCGGCAATGAGCAGTTCTTC
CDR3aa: CASSLSGGAGNEQFF

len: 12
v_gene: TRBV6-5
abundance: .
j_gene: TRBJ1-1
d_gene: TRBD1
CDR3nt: TGTGCCAGCAGCACAGGGGACACTGAAGCTTTCTTT
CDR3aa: CASSTGDTEAFF

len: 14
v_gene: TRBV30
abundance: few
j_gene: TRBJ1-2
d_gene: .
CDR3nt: TGTGCCTGGGACTTATCAGGGTGGGGTATAGGCTACACCTTC
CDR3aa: CAWDLSGWGIGYTF

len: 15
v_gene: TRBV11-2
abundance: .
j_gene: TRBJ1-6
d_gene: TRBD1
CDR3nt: TGTGCCAGCAGCGAAACGGGACAGGGTAATTCACCCCTCCACTTT
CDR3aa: CASSETGQGNSPLHF

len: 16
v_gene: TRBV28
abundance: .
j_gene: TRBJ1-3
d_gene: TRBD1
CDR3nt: TGTGCCAGCAGTCCACAGGGGGTAAGCTCTGGAAACACCATATATTTT
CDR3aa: CASSPQGVSSGNTIYF

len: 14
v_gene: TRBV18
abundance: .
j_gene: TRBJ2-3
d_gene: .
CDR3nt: TGTGCCAGCTCAGGGGACTCCGGCACAGATACGCAGTATTTT
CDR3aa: CASSGDSGTDTQYF

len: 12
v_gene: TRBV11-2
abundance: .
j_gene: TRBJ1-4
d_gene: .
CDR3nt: TGTGCCAGCAGCCATGAGCGGGAAAAACTGTTTTTT
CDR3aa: CASSHEREKLFF

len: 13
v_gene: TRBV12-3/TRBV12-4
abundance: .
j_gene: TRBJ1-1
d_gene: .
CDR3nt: TGTGCCAGCAGTAGGACTGAACTCACTGAAGCTTTCTTT
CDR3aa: CASSRTELTEAFF

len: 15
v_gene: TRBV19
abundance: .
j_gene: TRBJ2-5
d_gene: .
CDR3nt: TGTGCCAGTAAAAGGTCCGGGGCTGGGGGCGAGACCCAGTACTTC
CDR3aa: CASKRSGAGGETQYF

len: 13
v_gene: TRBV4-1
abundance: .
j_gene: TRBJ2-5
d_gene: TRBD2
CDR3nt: TGCGCCAGCAGCCGAGGACTAGGGGAGACCCAGTACTTC
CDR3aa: CASSRGLGETQYF

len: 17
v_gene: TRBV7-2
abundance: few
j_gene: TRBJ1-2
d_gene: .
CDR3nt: TGTGCCAGCAGCCTAACTGCCTCGTTCGGGGTCCCTTATGGCTACACCTTC
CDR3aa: CASSLTASFGVPYGYTF

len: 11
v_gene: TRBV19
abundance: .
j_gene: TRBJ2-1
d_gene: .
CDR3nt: TGTGCCAGCCGCTCCTACAATGAGCAGTTCTTC
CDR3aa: CASRSYNEQFF

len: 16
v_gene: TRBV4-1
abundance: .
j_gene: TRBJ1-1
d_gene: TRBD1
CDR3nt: TGCGCCAGCAGCCAACTGATCCGGGACAGGGGGCCTGAAGCTTTCTTT
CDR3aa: CASSQLIRDRGPEAFF

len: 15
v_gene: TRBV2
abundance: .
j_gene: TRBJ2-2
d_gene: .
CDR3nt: TGTGCCAGCAGTGCAGACACCCCGAACACCGGGGAGCTGTTTTTT
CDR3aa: CASSADTPNTGELFF

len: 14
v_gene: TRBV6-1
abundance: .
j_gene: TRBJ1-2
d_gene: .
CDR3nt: TGTGCCAGCAGTGAAAACAGGGCTAACTATGGCTACACCTTC
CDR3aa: CASSENRANYGYTF

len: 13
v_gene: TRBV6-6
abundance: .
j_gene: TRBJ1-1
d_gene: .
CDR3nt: TGTGCCAGTACCTCCGCAGGGGTTCTTGAAGCTTTCTTT
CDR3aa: CASTSAGVLEAFF

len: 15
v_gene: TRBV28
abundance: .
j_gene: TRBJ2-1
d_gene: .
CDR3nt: TGTGCCAGCAGCACCCCGGGACAAGGGGGCAATGAGCAGTTCTTC
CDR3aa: CASSTPGQGGNEQFF

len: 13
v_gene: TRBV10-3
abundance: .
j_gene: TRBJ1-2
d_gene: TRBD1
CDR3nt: TGTGCCACGTCCCGACAGGGGAACTATGGCTACACCTTC
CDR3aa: CATSRQGNYGYTF

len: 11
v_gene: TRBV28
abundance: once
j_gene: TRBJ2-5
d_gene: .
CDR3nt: TGTGCCAGCAGCCGCGTAGAGACCCAGTACTTC
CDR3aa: CASSRVETQYF